The 6 T cell receptor beta chains in this list originate from one sample, sequenced in a study of identical twins. MiXCR was run by TCRdb on the 5' RACE reads, yielding one entry per CDR3 protein. The sample includes 310,000 or so distinct CDR3 sequences, more than 6.5% of them seen just once. The same sample was also used in a study of yellow fever vaccine responses in identical twins.

The source material was memory (CD45RO+) T cells sorted from blood. The origin of the receptors is a woman aged 18-35 years in good health.

This clonotype was seen a few times. The V and J genes are TRBV4-1 and TRBJ2-7; 9 bases line up with TRBD2. This CDR3 region has 16 residues. With V trimmed by 0 bases and J by 1 base, 4 bases remained unmatched. Per the germline V gene, CDR1 is MGHRA and CDR2 is YSYEKL. The CDR3 protein is CASSQDRLAGSYEQYF. CDR3 DNA sequence: TGCGCCAGCAGCCAAGATCGGCTAGCGGGGTCCTACGAGCAGTACTTC.

This clonotype was found a few times. The chain couples TRBV20-1 to TRBJ1-5, with a possible D match to TRBD1 (5 bases). The CDR3 contains 14 residues. Trimming took off 6 bases at V and 2 bases at J, with 14 bases between the two ends. Germline V lookup: CDR1 DFQATT, CDR2 SNEGSKA (reference sequence). The CDR3 bases are TGCAGTGCCTGGGACCCAAGGGGCAATCAGCCCCAGCATTTT. The encoded protein is CSAWDPRGNQPQHF.

This clonotype was observed at least ten times. The chain has TRBV6-1 and TRBJ2-6; possible D gene TRBD1, 6 bases. The CDR3 has 15 residues. Germline-derived CDR1 and CDR2 are MNHNS and SASEGT. The ends were cut back, 6 bases at V and 4 bases at J, with 13 bases in the middle. CDR3 loop: CASSIQGSGANVLTF. CDR3 nucleotide sequence: TGTGCCAGCAGCATCCAGGGGTCCGGGGCCAACGTCCTGACTTTC.

This chain joins TRBV18 and TRBJ2-7; the match to TRBD1 covers 7 bases. With V trimmed by 3 bases and J by 0 bases, 2 bases remained unmatched. CDR3 size: 14 residues. Germline-derived CDR1 and CDR2 are KGHSH and LQKENI. The CDR3 DNA follows: TGTGCCAGCTCACCGGACAGGACCTCCTACGAGCAGTACTTC. This translates into CASSPDRTSYEQYF.

This clonotype has more than one count but fewer than ten. This chain joins TRBV18 and TRBJ1-5; D not certain. The germline V and J ends were trimmed by 2 bases and 0 bases, with 14 bases remaining between them. Germline-derived CDR1 and CDR2 are KGHSH and LQKENI. The CDR3 runs 17 residues. The CDR3 loop reads CASSPDASPYSNQPQHF. The CDR3 DNA sequence: TGTGCCAGCTCACCAGACGCCAGCCCTTATAGCAATCAGCCCCAGCATTTT. Full variable domain (rest looked up from reference TRBV18 and TRBJ1-5): NAGVMQNPRHLVRRRGQEARLRCSPMKGHSHVYWYRQLPEEGLKFMVYLQKENIIDESGMPKERFSAEFPKEGPSILRIQQVVRGDSAAYFCASSPDASPYSNQPQHFGDGTRLSIL.

This clonotype has just a few counts. V usage is TRBV11-2 and J usage is TRBJ2-5, with no clear D. This CDR3 region has 15 residues. Trimming stripped 5 bases from V and 4 bases from J, with 17 bases between. In germline, CDR1 is SGHAT, CDR2 FQNNGV. The CDR3 spells CASSPWFSYRETQYF. The DNA for the CDR3 is TGTGCCAGCAGCCCTTGGTTTTCGTACAGAGAGACCCAGTACTTC.